These 7 T cell receptor beta chains originate from one sample sequenced in a study of PD-L1 blockade in urothelial cancer. Time point noted: pretreatment peripheral blood. Using immunoSEQ multiplex PCR, the repertoire was profiled, and TCRdb retains in-frame clones only, with some absent. The repertoire has 45,000 to 50,000 clones, approximately 85% of them found once; the top ten carry about 10%. Sequenced here: PBMCs, sampled around atezolizumab (anti-PD-L1) treatment. These TCRs come from a man between 65 and 80 years old with urothelial cancer.

The rearrangement links TRBV11-3 to TRBJ2-2, with a tentative D call TRBD2 (6 bases). Germline V gene lookup returns CDR1 SGHNT and CDR2 YENEEA. The CDR3 runs to 16 residues. Trimming left V 3 bases short and J 5 bases short, with 16 bases between. CDR3 sequence reads: CASSLVSSAYTGELFF. The CDR3 DNA reads as TGTGCCAGCAGCTTGGTCTCTAGCGCCTATACCGGGGAGCTGTTTTTT.

This clone appeared a few times. The chain uses TRBV28 and TRBJ2-1; maybe TRBD1 (6 bases). The CDR3 sequence is 14 residues long. Trimming removed 6 bases from V and 9 bases from J, with 18 bases in between. Germline CDR1 MDHEN, CDR2 SYDVKM. The CDR3 DNA reads TGTGCCAGCAGATTTCGCACAGGGTCCAGTGAGCAGTTCTTC. Amino acids: CASRFRTGSSEQFF.

This chain's CDR3 is CASSSGQPPMNTEAFF. The CDR3 nucleotides read TGTGCCAGCAGTTCGGGACAACCACCGATGAACACTGAAGCTTTCTTT. J is TRBJ1-1 and V is TRBV6-5; possibly TRBD1 for D (6 bases). The V gene lost 4 bases and the J gene lost 0 bases, with 15 bases spanning the gap. Germline CDR1 and CDR2: MNHEY and SVGAGI. CDR3 length: 16 amino acids.

J is TRBJ2-5 and V is TRBV10-3; perhaps TRBD1 as D (6 bases). The CDR3 runs to 13 residues. The V gene's germline CDR1 is ENHRY and CDR2 SYGVKD. V shed 0 bases and J shed 7 bases, with 9 bases lying between them. The CDR3 DNA is TGTGCCATCAGTGAGTCAGGGGACACGACCCAGTACTTC. Translation: CAISESGDTTQYF.

This sequence joins TRBV4-2 and TRBJ1-4, with D uncertain. Germline CDR1 LGHNA, CDR2 YNFKEQ. The ends were cut back, 1 base at V and 8 bases at J, with 8 bases in the middle. The CDR3 loop spans 13 amino acids. The CDR3 protein is CASSQGLREKLFF. The CDR3 coding sequence is TGTGCCAGCAGCCAAGGGCTGAGGGAAAAACTGTTTTTT.

V gene TRBV5-5 combines with J gene TRBJ2-2; D perhaps matches TRBD2 (5 bases). V dropped 4 bases and J dropped 2 bases, with 15 bases sitting between them. Germline V gene data show CDR1 as SGHKS and CDR2 as YYEKEE (reference sequence). The CDR3 spans 16 residues. In nucleotides, the CDR3 is TGTGCCAGCAGCCCGCGGGCATCTACCAACACCGGGGAGCTGTTTTTT. The encoded protein is CASSPRASTNTGELFF. Full variable domain (missing parts from reference TRBV5-5 and TRBJ2-2): DAGVTQSPTHLIKTRGQQVTLRCSPISGHKSVSWYQQVLGQGPQFIFQYYEKEERGRGNFPDRFSARQFPNYSSELNVNALLLGDSALYLCASSPRASTNTGELFFGEGSRLTVL.

This clone was observed a single time. The rearrangement uses TRBV27 and TRBJ1-1; D remains ambiguous. The CDR3 consists of 13 residues. V lost 4 bases and J lost 3, with 9 bases in between. The V gene's germline CDR1 is MNHEY and CDR2 SMNVEV (reference sequence). CDR3 amino acids: CASSWGGYTEAFF. CDR3 in DNA: TGTGCCAGCAGTTGGGGAGGGTACACTGAAGCTTTCTTT.